The clone carrying this TCR beta chain was counted a few times. As yet, its antigen is unknown. This sample was taken from a study of beta chain features in type 1 diabetes. The CDR3 sequence is 13 residues long. CDR1 is MNHEY, CDR2 SMNVEV, per germline (reference sequence). V lost 2 bases, J lost 1 base, and 5 bases lay in between. Expressed TCRB transcripts were sequenced because the isolated RNA had all been reverse transcribed beforehand. The repertoire was sequenced with immunoSEQ multiplex PCR; TCRdb's copy has only in-frame clones and lacks some. This table has some 330,000 clones, about 10% appearing once. Study outcomes and limitations: Because the template was cDNA, high-expressing cells might be over-represented.

The TCR comes from a woman in her twenties or thirties in good health. The chain recombines TRBV27 with TRBJ1-1; no clear D gene. Source material: naive CD4+ T cells from blood. The CDR3 is CASSLERNTEAFF. Written as DNA, the CDR3 is TGTGCCAGCAGTTTAGAGAGGAACACTGAAGCTTTCTTT.